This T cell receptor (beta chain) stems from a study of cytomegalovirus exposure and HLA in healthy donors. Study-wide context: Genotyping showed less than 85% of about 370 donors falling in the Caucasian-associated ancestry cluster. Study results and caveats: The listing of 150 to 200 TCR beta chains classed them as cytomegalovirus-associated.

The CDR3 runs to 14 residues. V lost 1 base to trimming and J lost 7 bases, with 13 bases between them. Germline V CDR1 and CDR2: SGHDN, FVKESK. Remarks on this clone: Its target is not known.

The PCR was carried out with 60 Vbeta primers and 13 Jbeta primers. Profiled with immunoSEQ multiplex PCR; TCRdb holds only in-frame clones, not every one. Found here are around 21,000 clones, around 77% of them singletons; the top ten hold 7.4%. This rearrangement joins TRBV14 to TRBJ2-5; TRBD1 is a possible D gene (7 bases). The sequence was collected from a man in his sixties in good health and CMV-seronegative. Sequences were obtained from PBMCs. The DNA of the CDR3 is TGTGCCAGCAGCCAAGTCTACAGGGGAGGGACCCAGTACTTC. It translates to CASSQVYRGGTQYF.